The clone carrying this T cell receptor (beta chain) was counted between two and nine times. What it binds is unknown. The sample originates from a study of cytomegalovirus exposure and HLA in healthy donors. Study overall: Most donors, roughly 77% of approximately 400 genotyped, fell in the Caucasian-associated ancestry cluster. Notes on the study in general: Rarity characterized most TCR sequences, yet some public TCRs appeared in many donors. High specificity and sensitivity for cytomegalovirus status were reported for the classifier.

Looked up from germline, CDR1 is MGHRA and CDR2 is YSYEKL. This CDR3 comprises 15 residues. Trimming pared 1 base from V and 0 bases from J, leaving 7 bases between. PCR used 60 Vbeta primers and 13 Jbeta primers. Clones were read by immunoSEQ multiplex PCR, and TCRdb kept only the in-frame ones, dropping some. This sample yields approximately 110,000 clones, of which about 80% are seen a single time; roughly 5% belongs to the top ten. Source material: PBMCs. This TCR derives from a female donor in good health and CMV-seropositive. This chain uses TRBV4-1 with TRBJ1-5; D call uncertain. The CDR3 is CASSQVSRSNQPQHF. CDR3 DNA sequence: TGCGCCAGCAGCCAAGTGAGCCGTAGCAATCAGCCCCAGCATTTT.